The T cell receptor beta chain under discussion was sequenced for a study of control samples from healthy donors and cancer patients. The assay was immunoSEQ multiplex PCR, and TCRdb's table has in-frame clones only and misses some. The table has 80,000 to 100,000 clones, around 88% seen once. The germline V gene encodes CDR1 MNHEY and CDR2 SVGAGI. This CDR3 spans 14 amino acids. Trimming removed 7 bases from V and 1 base from J, with 14 bases in between. The specimen sequenced was blood. The chain is built from TRBV6-5 and TRBJ2-7, with D perhaps TRBD1 (6 bases). This receptor was identified in a man aged 25 to 40 in good health. In DNA, the CDR3 is TGTGCCAGCACGCTGTTAAGGGGGTCCTACGAGCAGTACTTC. Amino acids: CASTLLRGSYEQYF.